The entry below gives a single TCR beta chain sequence along with its context. The sample belongs to a study of blood T cell repertoires in COVID-19. About the study: Acute and convalescent COVID-19 specimens originated in the United States, Italy and Spain.

Patients of the Seattle cohort, enrolled during active infection, were followed longitudinally. Original data processing: Estimates of nucleated cell counts were drawn from the amplification of reference gene primers. Profiled with immunoSEQ multiplex PCR; TCRdb holds only in-frame clones, not every one. For V, J and clone size, that table is used; D and trimming come from the DNA. The data show approximately 250,000 clones, approximately 88% seen once. Specimen: peripheral blood. The TCR originated in a woman in her seventies with COVID-19, enrolled during active disease.

The CDR3 DNA reads TGTGCCAGCGAGAAGTTTGCGGGTAAATACACAGATACGCAGTATTTT. Translating it yields CASEKFAGKYTDTQYF. The chain recombines TRBV9 with TRBJ2-3; D perhaps matches TRBD2 (5 bases). Germline values: CDR1 SGDLS, CDR2 YYNGEE. Trimming removed 7 bases from V and 2 bases from J, with 20 bases in between. There are 16 residues in the CDR3.